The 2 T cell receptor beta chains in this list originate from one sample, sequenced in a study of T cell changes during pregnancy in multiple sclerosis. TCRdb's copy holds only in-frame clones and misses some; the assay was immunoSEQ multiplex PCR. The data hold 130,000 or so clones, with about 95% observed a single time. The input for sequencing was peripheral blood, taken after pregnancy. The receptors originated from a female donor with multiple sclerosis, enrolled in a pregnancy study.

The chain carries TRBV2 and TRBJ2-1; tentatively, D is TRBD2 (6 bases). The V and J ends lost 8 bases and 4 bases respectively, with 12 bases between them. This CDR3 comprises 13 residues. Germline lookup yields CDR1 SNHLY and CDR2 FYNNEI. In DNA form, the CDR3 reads TGTGCCAGCGGCGGGGCGGGGTACAATGAGCAGTTCTTC. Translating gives CASGGAGYNEQFF.

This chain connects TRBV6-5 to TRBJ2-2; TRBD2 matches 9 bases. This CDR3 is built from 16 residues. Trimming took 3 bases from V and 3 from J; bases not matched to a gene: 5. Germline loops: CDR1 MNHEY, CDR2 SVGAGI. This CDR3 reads CASSYTGLADTGELFF. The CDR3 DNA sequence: TGTGCCAGCAGTTATACGGGACTAGCAGACACCGGGGAGCTGTTTTTT.